The 17 T cell receptor beta chains listed next were all sequenced from one sample in a study of T cell responses to AZD1222 COVID-19 vaccine (dated by TCRdb to 2020 to 2023). Receptors were amplified or captured by the immunoSEQ multiplex PCR assay. TCRdb took over this immuneACCESS table, retaining in-frame rearrangements with V and J assigned. Such tables are incomplete; in checked studies, under half of the missing clones stem from an unresolved V gene, and the remainder is unexplained. The table for this sample lists approximately 97,000 clones; 84% of them were counted only once. The top ten clones comprise approximately 15% of the sample. In light of the paper, this sample's time point label describes: baseline before first vaccination. This material consisted of peripheral blood, taken on day 0 of AZD1222 vaccination. The receptors come from an adult in good health.

This chain connects TRBV29-1 to TRBJ1-1, with D possibly matching TRBD1 (5 bases). Germline V gene data show CDR1 as SQVTM and CDR2 as ANQGSEA. Deletions cut 4 bases from V and 4 bases from J, with 13 bases between. The CDR3 runs 13 residues. Here the CDR3 DNA reads TGCAGCGTTGTTCGGGGGGATGTCACTGAAGCTTTCTTT. It codes for CSVVRGDVTEAFF. Supplemented by reference TRBV29-1 and TRBJ1-1, the full variable domain reads SAVISQKPSRDICQRGTSLTIQCQVDSQVTMMFWYRQQPGQSLTLIATANQGSEATYESGFVIDKFPISRPNLTFSTLTVSNMSPEDSSIYLCSVVRGDVTEAFFGQGTRLTVV.

The V and J genes are TRBV2 and TRBJ1-1, with no clear D. The CDR3 covers 14 residues. The V end was cut by 2 bases, the J end by 10 bases, with 17 bases between. In germline, CDR1 is SNHLY, CDR2 FYNNEI. As DNA, the CDR3 is TGTGCCAGCAGTGAATCCCCCCTGGGGTTCGGAGCTTTCTTT. Its protein is CASSESPLGFGAFF.

The rearrangement uses TRBV10-3 and TRBJ1-2, with D possibly TRBD1 on 6 matching bases. Germline-derived CDR1 and CDR2 are ENHRY and SYGVKD. The CDR3 consists of 14 residues. V lost 7 bases to trimming and J lost 1 base, with 13 bases between them. CDR3 protein: CAIKDSLFNYGYTF. In DNA form, the CDR3 reads TGTGCCATCAAGGACAGCCTATTTAACTATGGCTACACCTTC.

About this clone: The same CDR3 can be traced to other DNA sequences in this sample. The chain uses TRBV19 and TRBJ1-6; no definite D call. V lost 5 bases and J 8 bases, leaving 7 bases between the germline ends. Looked up from germline, CDR1 is LNHDA and CDR2 is SQIVND (reference sequence). The CDR3 totals 12 residues. The CDR3 nucleotides are TGTGCCAGTAGTTCCAGAGATTCACCCCTCCACTTT. Translation gives CASSSRDSPLHF.

The chain joins TRBV5-8 to TRBJ1-6; TRBD1 agrees at 7 bases. The V gene's germline CDR1 is SGHTS and CDR2 YDEGEE. This CDR3 spans 15 amino acids. With 0 bases clipped from V and 9 bases from J, the junction kept 6 bases outside the gene matches. CDR3 nucleotides: TGTGCCAGCAGCTTGGAGGCAGGGGGGTTTTCACCCCTCCACTTT. It specifies CASSLEAGGFSPLHF.

The chain joins TRBV7-9 to TRBJ1-6; 9 nucleotides align to TRBD1. CDR1 SEHNR and CDR2 FQNEAQ come from the germline V gene (reference sequence). Trimming took 5 bases from V and 7 from J; bases not matched to a gene: 6. This CDR3 region has 15 residues. The CDR3 is CASSTRQGDNSPLHF. The CDR3, as DNA: TGTGCCAGCAGCACGAGACAGGGGGACAATTCACCCCTCCACTTT.

This chain joins TRBV12-5 and TRBJ1-6; 7 nucleotides agree with TRBD1. This CDR3 spans 15 amino acids. Germline CDR1 and CDR2: LGHNT and FRNRAP. J gave up 5 bases and V 5 bases, and 6 bases lay outside the gene matches. Written as DNA, the CDR3 is TGTGCTAGTGGTCCCAGGGGGGGGGATAATTCACCCCTCCACTTT. Translated: CASGPRGGDNSPLHF.

This chain joins TRBV5-6 and TRBJ2-2; 12 bases are a match to TRBD2. CDR3 length: 17 residues. Germline V gene lookup returns CDR1 SGHDT and CDR2 YYEEEE. V lost 1 base and J lost 5; bases outside the gene matches: 6. The CDR3 DNA reads as TGTGCCAGCAGCTTGATCGGACTAGCGGGACGGACCGGGGAGCTGTTTTTT. As protein: CASSLIGLAGRTGELFF. The entire variable domain, with the rest obtained from reference TRBV5-6 and TRBJ2-2, is as follows: DAGVTQSPTHLIKTRGQQVTLRCSPKSGHDTVSWYQQALGQGPQFIFQYYEEEERQRGNFPDRFSGHQFPNYSSELNVNALLLGDSALYLCASSLIGLAGRTGELFFGEGSRLTVL.

This chain joins TRBV30 and TRBJ1-5, with 9 bases matching TRBD1. Germline CDR1 and CDR2: GTSNPN and SVGIG (reference sequence). The CDR3 length is 15 residues. Germline trimming cut 1 base from V and 6 bases from J; bases unmatched to any gene: 7. The CDR3 region has the DNA TGTGCCTGGAGTGGGGGACAGGGTGGAGGTCAGCCCCAGCATTTT. Amino acids: CAWSGGQGGGQPQHF.

V usage is TRBV3-1 (or the pseudogene TRBV3-2) and J usage is TRBJ1-5; 7 bases align to TRBD1. The CDR3 has 14 residues. The trim removed 5 bases at V and 2 bases at J, leaving 3 bases unmatched. The germline V gene has CDR1 LGHDT and CDR2 YNNKEL (reference sequence). In nucleotides, the CDR3 is TGTGCCAGCAGCGCCGGGACAGGCAATCAGCCCCAGCATTTT. Its protein is CASSAGTGNQPQHF.

The chain couples TRBV6-5 to TRBJ2-5; TRBD2 agrees at 8 bases. CDR1 is MNHEY, CDR2 SVGAGI, per germline. V lost 5 bases and J lost 5; bases outside the gene matches: 10. The CDR3 is made up of 15 amino acids. The CDR3 DNA follows: TGTGCCAGCAGTCCGGGAGGGCTGGGGGGTGAGACCCAGTACTTC. Translation: CASSPGGLGGETQYF.

V and J are TRBV24-1 and TRBJ1-5; D is unclear. CDR1 and CDR2 from the germline V gene are KGHDR and SFDVKD. The CDR3 has 13 residues. With 6 bases removed from V and 6 bases from J, the gap between germline ends came to 11 bases. The CDR3 DNA is TGTGCCACCAGTTGGGGTGCGGGTCAGCCCCAGCATTTT. Translating gives CATSWGAGQPQHF.

The V call is TRBV2, the J call TRBJ1-1, with D hard to call. V lost 7 bases to trimming and J lost 4 bases, with 10 bases between them. The CDR3 is 12 residues long. Germline lookup yields CDR1 SNHLY and CDR2 FYNNEI. The chain's CDR3 is CASTQIATEAFF. In nucleotides, the CDR3 is TGTGCCAGCACCCAAATCGCCACTGAAGCTTTCTTT.

Points on this clone: Other DNA sequences of this sample code for an identical CDR3. The V call is TRBV29-1, the J call TRBJ1-2, with a tentative D call TRBD1 (6 bases). The germline CDR1 and CDR2 sequences are SQVTM and ANQGSEA. The length of the CDR3 is 11 residues. V was cut by 7 bases and J by 7 bases, with 13 bases left in between. Written as DNA, the CDR3 is TGCAGCGCCCTCGGGGGGGCTGGCTACACCTTC. Translation: CSALGGAGYTF.

The chain joins TRBV30 to TRBJ1-2; tentatively, D is TRBD1 (5 bases). V lost 0 bases and J 5 bases, leaving 13 bases between the germline ends. Germline V gene sequence: CDR1 GTSNPN, CDR2 SVGIG (reference sequence). CDR3 length: 14 residues. CDR3 sequence: CAWSVQGGQYGYTF. The CDR3 DNA sequence: TGTGCCTGGAGTGTCCAGGGAGGACAATATGGCTACACCTTC.

The rearrangement uses TRBV10-3 and TRBJ2-7, with D tentatively TRBD1 (6 bases). V was clipped by 6 bases and J by 0 bases, with 12 bases between them. Germline V CDR1 and CDR2: ENHRY, SYGVKD. The CDR3 loop spans 14 amino acids. Here the CDR3 DNA reads TGTGCCATCAGAGACGGACAGTCCTCCTACGAGCAGTACTTC. It is translated as CAIRDGQSSYEQYF.

The table lists this clone with a few counts. The rearrangement joins TRBV11-3 to TRBJ2-7; 9 bases map to TRBD1. This CDR3 has 15 amino acids. Germline V lookup: CDR1 SGHNT, CDR2 YENEEA. V shed 1 base and J 4 bases; nucleotides not matched to a gene: 5. DNA of the CDR3: TGTGCCAGCAGCTTAGGGACAGGGGCCTTTTACGAGCAGTACGTC. The encoded protein is CASSLGTGAFYEQYV.